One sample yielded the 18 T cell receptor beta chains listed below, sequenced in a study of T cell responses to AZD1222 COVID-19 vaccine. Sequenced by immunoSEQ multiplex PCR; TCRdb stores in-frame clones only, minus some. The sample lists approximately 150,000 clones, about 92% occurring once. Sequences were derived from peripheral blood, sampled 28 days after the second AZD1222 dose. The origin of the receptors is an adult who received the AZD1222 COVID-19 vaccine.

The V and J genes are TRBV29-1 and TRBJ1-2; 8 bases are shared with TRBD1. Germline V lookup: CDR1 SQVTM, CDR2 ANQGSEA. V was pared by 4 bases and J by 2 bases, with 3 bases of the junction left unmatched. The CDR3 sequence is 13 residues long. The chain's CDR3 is CSVGDRGNYGYTF. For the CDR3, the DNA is TGCAGCGTTGGAGACAGGGGCAACTATGGCTACACCTTC.

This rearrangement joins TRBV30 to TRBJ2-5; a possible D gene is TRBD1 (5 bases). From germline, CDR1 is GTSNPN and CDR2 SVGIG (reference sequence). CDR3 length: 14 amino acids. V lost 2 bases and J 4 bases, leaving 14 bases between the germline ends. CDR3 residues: CAWSMTVFLETQYF. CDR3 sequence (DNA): TGTGCCTGGAGTATGACAGTTTTCTTAGAGACCCAGTACTTC.

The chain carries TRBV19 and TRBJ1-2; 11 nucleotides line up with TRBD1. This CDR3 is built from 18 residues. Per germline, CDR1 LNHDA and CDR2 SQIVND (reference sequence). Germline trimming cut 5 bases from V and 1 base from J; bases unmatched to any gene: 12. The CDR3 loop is CASSYLPGQGGINYGYTF. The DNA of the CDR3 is TGTGCCAGTAGTTACCTTCCGGGACAGGGGGGGATTAACTATGGCTACACCTTC.

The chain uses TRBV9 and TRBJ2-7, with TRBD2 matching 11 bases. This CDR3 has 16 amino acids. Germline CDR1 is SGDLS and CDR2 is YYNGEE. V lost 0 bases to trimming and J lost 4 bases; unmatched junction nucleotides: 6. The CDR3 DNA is TGTGCCAGCAGCGTAGGGGGACTAGCGGCCACATACGAGCAGTACTTC. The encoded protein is CASSVGGLAATYEQYF.

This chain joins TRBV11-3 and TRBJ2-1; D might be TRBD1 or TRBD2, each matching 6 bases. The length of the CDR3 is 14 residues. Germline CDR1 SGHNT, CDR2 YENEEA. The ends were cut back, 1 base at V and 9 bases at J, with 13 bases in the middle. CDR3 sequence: CASSLVGGRSEQFF. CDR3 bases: TGTGCCAGCAGCTTAGTTGGGGGGCGTAGTGAGCAGTTCTTC.

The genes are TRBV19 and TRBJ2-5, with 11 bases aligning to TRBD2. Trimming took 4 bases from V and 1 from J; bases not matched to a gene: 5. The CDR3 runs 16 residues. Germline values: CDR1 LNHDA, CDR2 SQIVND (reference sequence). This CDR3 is CASSNSGGALQETQYF. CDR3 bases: TGTGCCAGTAGTAATAGCGGGGGGGCTCTCCAAGAGACCCAGTACTTC.

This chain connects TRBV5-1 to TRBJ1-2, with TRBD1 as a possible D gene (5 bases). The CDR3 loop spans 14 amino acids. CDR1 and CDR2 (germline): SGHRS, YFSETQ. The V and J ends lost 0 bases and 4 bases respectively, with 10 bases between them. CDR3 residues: CASSLGDGFYGYTF. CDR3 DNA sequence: TGCGCCAGCAGCTTGGGGGACGGATTCTATGGCTACACCTTC.

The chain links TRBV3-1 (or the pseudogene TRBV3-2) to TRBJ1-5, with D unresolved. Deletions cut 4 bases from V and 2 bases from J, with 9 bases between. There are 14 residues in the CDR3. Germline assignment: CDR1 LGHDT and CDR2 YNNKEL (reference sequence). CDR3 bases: TGTGCCAGCAGCCCAGATACCGGCAATCAGCCCCAGCATTTT. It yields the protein CASSPDTGNQPQHF.

CDR3 DNA sequence: TGTGCCAGCAGCATTGCGGGGGAAAAACTGTTTTTT. This sequence encodes CASSIAGEKLFF. This chain connects TRBV5-6 to TRBJ1-4; D unclear. Trimming took 4 bases from V and 8 from J, leaving 9 bases between them. Germline V gene sequence: CDR1 SGHDT, CDR2 YYEEEE. The CDR3 is 12 residues long.

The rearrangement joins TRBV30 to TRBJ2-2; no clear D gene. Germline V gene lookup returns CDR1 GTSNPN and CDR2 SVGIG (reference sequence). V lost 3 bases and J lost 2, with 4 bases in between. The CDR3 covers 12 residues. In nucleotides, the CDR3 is TGTGCCTGGAGGACAAACACCGGGGAGCTGTTTTTT. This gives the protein CAWRTNTGELFF.

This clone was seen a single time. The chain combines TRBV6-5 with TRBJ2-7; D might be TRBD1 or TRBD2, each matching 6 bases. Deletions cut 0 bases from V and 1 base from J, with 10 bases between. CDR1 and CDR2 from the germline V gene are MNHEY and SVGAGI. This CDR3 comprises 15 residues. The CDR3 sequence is CASSYSRGGSYEQYF. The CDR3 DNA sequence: TGTGCCAGCAGTTACTCACGAGGGGGGTCCTACGAGCAGTACTTC.

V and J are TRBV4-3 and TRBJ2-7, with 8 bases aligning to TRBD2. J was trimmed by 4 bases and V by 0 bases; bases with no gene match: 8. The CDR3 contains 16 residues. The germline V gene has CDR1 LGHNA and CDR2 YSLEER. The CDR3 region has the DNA TGCGCCAGCAGCCAAGACCATACTAGCGGATTTTACGAGCAGTACTTC. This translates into CASSQDHTSGFYEQYF.

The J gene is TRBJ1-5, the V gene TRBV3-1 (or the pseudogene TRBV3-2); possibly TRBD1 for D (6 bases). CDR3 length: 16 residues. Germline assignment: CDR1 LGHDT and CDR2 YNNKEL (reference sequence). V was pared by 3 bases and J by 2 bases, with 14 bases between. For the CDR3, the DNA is TGTGCCAGCAGCCAGGGCAGGGGTTTGGGCAATCAGCCCCAGCATTTT. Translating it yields CASSQGRGLGNQPQHF.

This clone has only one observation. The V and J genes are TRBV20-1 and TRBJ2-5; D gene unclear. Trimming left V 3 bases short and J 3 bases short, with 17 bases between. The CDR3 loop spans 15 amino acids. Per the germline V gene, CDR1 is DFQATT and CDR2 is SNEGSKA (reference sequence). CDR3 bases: TGCAGTGCTAGTCCGGTAGGCCGTCGGAAAGAGACCCAGTACTTC. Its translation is CSASPVGRRKETQYF.

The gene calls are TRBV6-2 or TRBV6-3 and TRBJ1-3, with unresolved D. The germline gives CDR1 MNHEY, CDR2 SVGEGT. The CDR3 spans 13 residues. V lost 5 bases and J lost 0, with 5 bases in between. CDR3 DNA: TGTGCCAGCAGTGGTAGCTCTGGAAACACCATATATTTT. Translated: CASSGSSGNTIYF.

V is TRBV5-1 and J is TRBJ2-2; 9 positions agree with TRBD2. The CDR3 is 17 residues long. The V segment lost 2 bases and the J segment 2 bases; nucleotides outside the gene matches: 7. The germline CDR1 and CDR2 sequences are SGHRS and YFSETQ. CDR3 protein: CASSFLAGPINTGELFF. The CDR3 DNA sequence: TGCGCCAGCAGCTTCCTAGCGGGGCCGATCAACACCGGGGAGCTGTTTTTT.

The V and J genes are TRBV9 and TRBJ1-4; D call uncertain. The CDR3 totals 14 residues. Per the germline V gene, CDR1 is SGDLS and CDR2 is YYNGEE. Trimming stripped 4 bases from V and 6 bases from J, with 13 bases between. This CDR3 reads CASSTRSQDEKLFF. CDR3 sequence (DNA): TGTGCCAGCAGCACGAGGAGCCAGGATGAAAAACTGTTTTTT.

The chain's CDR3 is CASSQDLAGGGDTQYF. Written as DNA, the CDR3 is TGTGCCAGCAGCCAAGATCTAGCGGGAGGCGGAGATACGCAGTATTTT. The chain joins TRBV14 to TRBJ2-3; 11 positions agree with TRBD2. CDR1 is SGHDN and CDR2 is FVKESK in the germline V gene. This CDR3 has 16 residues. Trimming cost V 0 bases and J 5 bases; bases outside gene matches: 4.